The 17 T cell receptor beta chains reported below all come from one sample, sequenced in a study of shared clonotypes between healthy human individuals. Repertoires were generated with immunoSEQ multiplex PCR, while TCRdb's copy carries only in-frame clones and drops some. The sample shows 230,000 or so clones, over 60% of them seen only once. Sequencing used memory CD4+ T cells sorted from blood. Subset here: CD45RA-negative fraction. The receptors shown here come from a man aged 25 to 40 in good health.

The J gene is TRBJ2-1, the V gene TRBV11-2, with D uncertain. The germline V and J ends were trimmed by 2 bases and 1 base, with 9 bases remaining between them. The CDR3 totals 15 residues. Germline assignment: CDR1 SGHAT and CDR2 FQNNGV. CDR3 protein: CASSLSAESYNEQFF. The CDR3 bases are TGTGCCAGCAGCTTATCGGCGGAATCCTACAATGAGCAGTTCTTC. Looking up the rest from reference TRBV11-2 and TRBJ2-1 gives the full variable domain: EAGVAQSPRYKIIEKRQSVAFWCNPISGHATLYWYQQILGQGPKLLIQFQNNGVVDDSQLPKDRFSAERLKGVDSTLKIQPAKLEDSAVYLCASSLSAESYNEQFFGPGTRLTVL.

This clone has just a few counts. The chain combines TRBV5-4 with TRBJ1-2; a weak D match, TRBD1 (6 bases). This CDR3 contains 12 residues. Trimming cost V 3 bases and J 4 bases, with 7 bases left between them. CDR1 SGHNT and CDR2 YYREEE come from the germline V gene (reference sequence). The CDR3 bases are TGTGCCAGCAGCTCGGACAGCTATGGCTACACCTTC. Protein: CASSSDSYGYTF.

The V gene is TRBV18, the J gene TRBJ2-7, with 7 bases matching TRBD1. Germline values: CDR1 KGHSH, CDR2 LQKENI. V gave up 5 bases and J gave up 3 bases; unmatched junction bases: 4. The CDR3 length is 13 residues. Here the CDR3 reads CASSDRVGYEQYF. As DNA, the CDR3 is TGTGCCAGCTCAGACAGGGTGGGCTACGAGCAGTACTTC.

The sample holds a few counts of this clone. V gene TRBV29-1 combines with J gene TRBJ1-2; D gene ambiguous. V was trimmed by 2 bases and J by 7 bases, leaving 11 bases between them. This CDR3 spans 12 amino acids. Per the germline V gene, CDR1 is SQVTM and CDR2 is ANQGSEA. CDR3 in DNA: TGCAGCGTTGAAAAGGGTTCGAGTGGCTACACCTTC. Protein product: CSVEKGSSGYTF.

The chain uses TRBV5-6 and TRBJ1-2; no clear D. The ends were cut back, 1 base at V and 8 bases at J, with 18 bases in the middle. CDR3 length: 15 residues. Germline CDR1 SGHDT, CDR2 YYEEEE. The CDR3 sequence: CASSLSEFASRGYTF. DNA for the CDR3: TGTGCCAGCAGCTTGTCTGAGTTTGCGTCTAGAGGCTACACCTTC. Drawing the rest from reference TRBV5-6 and TRBJ1-2, the complete variable domain is DAGVTQSPTHLIKTRGQQVTLRCSPKSGHDTVSWYQQALGQGPQFIFQYYEEEERQRGNFPDRFSGHQFPNYSSELNVNALLLGDSALYLCASSLSEFASRGYTFGSGTRLTVV.

This rearrangement joins TRBV7-9 to TRBJ1-5; D unresolved. The CDR3 totals 13 residues. V dropped 0 bases and J dropped 6 bases, with 6 bases sitting between them. CDR1 SEHNR and CDR2 FQNEAQ come from the germline V gene (reference sequence). For the CDR3, the DNA is TGTGCCAGCAGCTTAGCTATCGGTCAGCCCCAGCATTTT. Encoded protein: CASSLAIGQPQHF.

The chain uses TRBV9 and TRBJ1-5, with TRBD1 as a possible D gene (5 bases). Trimming pared 0 bases from V and 1 base from J, leaving 8 bases between. The CDR3 has 15 residues. Germline CDR1 reads SGDLS; CDR2 reads YYNGEE. CDR3 in DNA: TGTGCCAGCAGCGTAGATGGACACAGCAATCAGCCCCAGCATTTT. Residues: CASSVDGHSNQPQHF. The full variable domain, with the rest looked up from reference TRBV9 and TRBJ1-5, is DSGVTQTPKHLITATGQRVTLRCSPRSGDLSVYWYQQSLDQGLQFLIQYYNGEERAKGNILERFSAQQFPDLHSELNLSSLELGDSALYFCASSVDGHSNQPQHFGDGTRLSIL.

The chain carries TRBV15 and TRBJ2-1; TRBD2 matches 16 bases. Germline assignment: CDR1 LNHNV and CDR2 YYDKDF (reference sequence). V gave up 2 bases and J gave up 0 bases; unmatched junction bases: 13. The CDR3 totals 22 residues. In DNA form, the CDR3 reads TGTGCCACCAGCAGATTAGGGGGGACTAGCGGGAGGGCCGGAGGCTCCTACAATGAGCAGTTCTTC. Translating it yields CATSRLGGTSGRAGGSYNEQFF.

Comments on this clone: Distinct nucleotide sequences in the sample also encode this CDR3. This chain links TRBV11-2 with TRBJ1-1, with D unresolved. Trimming removed 5 bases at V and 0 bases at J, with 7 bases between. Per the germline V gene, CDR1 is SGHAT and CDR2 is FQNNGV. This CDR3 has 13 residues. Here the CDR3 DNA reads TGTGCCAGCAGCCCTACAGTGAACACTGAAGCTTTCTTT. This sequence encodes CASSPTVNTEAFF.

The chain combines TRBV5-1 with TRBJ2-2, with 8 bases lining up with TRBD1. The V and J ends lost 4 bases and 0 bases, in that order; junction bases with no gene match: 2. Germline V gene data show CDR1 as SGHRS and CDR2 as YFSETQ. The CDR3 is 15 amino acids. CDR3: CASSAQGANTGELFF. In DNA form, the CDR3 reads TGCGCCAGCAGCGCACAGGGGGCGAACACCGGGGAGCTGTTTTTT.

V is TRBV27 and J is TRBJ2-2, with D possibly TRBD2 on 6 matching bases. This CDR3 has 16 residues. V lost 8 bases and J 4 bases, leaving 20 bases between the germline ends. Germline assignment: CDR1 MNHEY and CDR2 SMNVEV (reference sequence). The CDR3 DNA is TGTGCCAGCCGTATGCTAGCGAACCATATCACCGGGGAGCTGTTTTTT. Residues: CASRMLANHITGELFF.

The chain recombines TRBV4-1 with TRBJ1-2; D possibly corresponds to TRBD1 (6 bases). V shed 1 base and J shed 6 bases, with 24 bases lying between them. The CDR3 contains 18 residues. Germline loops: CDR1 MGHRA, CDR2 YSYEKL. CDR3 in amino acids: CASSQGWQGTWVGNGYTF. As DNA, the CDR3 is TGCGCCAGCAGCCAAGGGTGGCAGGGGACCTGGGTTGGGAATGGCTACACCTTC.

The chain links TRBV11-2 to TRBJ1-1; D remains unclear. V was shortened by 3 bases and J by 0 bases, with 5 bases between the two germline ends. Per the germline V gene, CDR1 is SGHAT and CDR2 is FQNNGV. The CDR3 consists of 13 residues. The CDR3 reads CASSFMLNTEAFF. Here the CDR3 DNA reads TGTGCCAGCAGCTTTATGTTGAACACTGAAGCTTTCTTT.

As for this clone: A much more abundant neighbour one base away suggests this may be a read error. The chain uses TRBV27 and TRBJ2-1, with a possible D match to TRBD1 (5 bases). Trimming took off 1 base at V and 4 bases at J, with 5 bases between the two ends. The CDR3 consists of 13 residues. Looked up from germline, CDR1 is MNHEY and CDR2 is SMNVEV (reference sequence). The CDR3 reads CASSLYRYNEQFF. The CDR3 coding sequence is TGTGCCAGCAGTTTATACAGGTACAATGAGCAGTTCTTC.

The chain employs TRBV5-6 and TRBJ2-5, with D possibly matching TRBD2 (5 bases). V lost 0 bases to trimming and J lost 5 bases, with 11 bases between them. In germline, CDR1 is SGHDT, CDR2 YYEEEE. This CDR3 comprises 14 residues. DNA for the CDR3: TGTGCCAGCAGCTTGGGACCGGGGTTGGAGACCCAGTACTTC. This translates into CASSLGPGLETQYF.

This clone has a single count. The CDR3 region is CASSLLAGTGGYEQYF. CDR3 in DNA: TGTGCCAGCAGCTTATTGGCCGGGACAGGGGGCTACGAGCAGTACTTC. The chain has TRBV7-6 and TRBJ2-7, with 11 bases lining up with TRBD1. The CDR3 extends over 16 amino acids. The V segment lost 2 bases and the J segment 3 bases; nucleotides outside the gene matches: 6. Germline CDR1 is SGHVS and CDR2 is FNYEAQ.

This clone was seen once. The rearrangement uses TRBV19 and TRBJ1-5; D uncertain. The CDR3 covers 14 residues. Trimming removed 3 bases from V and 5 bases from J, with 11 bases in between. From germline, CDR1 is LNHDA and CDR2 SQIVND (reference sequence). In DNA, the CDR3 is TGTGCCAGTAGTATGGGCGACGCCTATCAGCCCCAGCATTTT. Translating gives CASSMGDAYQPQHF.